This TCR beta chain was profiled in a study of blood T cell repertoires in COVID-19. Overall study context: The United States, Italy and Spain were the sources of the acute and convalescent COVID-19 samples.

Repertoires were generated with immunoSEQ multiplex PCR, while TCRdb's copy carries only in-frame clones and drops some. The table lists about 76,000 clones, 70% to 90% of them singletons, with approximately 11% in the top ten. Seattle cases were enrolled at active infection and followed longitudinally. This clone was picked up one time. This CDR3 contains 16 residues. CDR1 SGHTA and CDR2 FQGTGA come from the germline V gene. Germline trimming cut 1 base from V and 2 bases from J; bases unmatched to any gene: 5. This chain uses TRBV7-3 with TRBJ2-5; 9 bases fit TRBD1. This clonotype originated in a man in his 60s with COVID-19, enrolled during active disease. Sequencing was done on a sample of peripheral blood. The chain's CDR3 is CASSLNRGQGQETQYF. In DNA form, the CDR3 reads TGTGCCAGCAGCTTAAACCGTGGACAGGGGCAAGAGACCCAGTACTTC.